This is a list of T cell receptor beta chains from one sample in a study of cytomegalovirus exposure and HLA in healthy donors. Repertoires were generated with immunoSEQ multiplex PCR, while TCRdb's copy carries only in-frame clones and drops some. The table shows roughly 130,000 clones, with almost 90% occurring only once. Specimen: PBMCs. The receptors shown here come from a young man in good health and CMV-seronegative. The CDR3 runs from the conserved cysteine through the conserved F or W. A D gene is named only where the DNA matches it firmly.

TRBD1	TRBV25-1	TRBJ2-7	TGTGCCAGCGATACCGGGACAGGGTCTAACGAGCAGTACTTC	CASDTGTGSNEQYF
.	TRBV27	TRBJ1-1	TGTGCCAGCAGTTTTCAGGGCATCTCTGAAGCTTTCTTT	CASSFQGISEAFF
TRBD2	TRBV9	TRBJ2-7	TGTGCCAGCAGCCCCGTTCCGGGACTAGTCTACGAGCAGTACTTC	CASSPVPGLVYEQYF
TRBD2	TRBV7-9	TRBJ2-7	TGTGCCAGCAGCCCCAGACTAGCGGAGAGCGCCGAGCAGTACTTC	CASSPRLAESAEQYF
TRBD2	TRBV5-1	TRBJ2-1	TGCGCCAGCAGCTTACGAATAGCGGGAGCTAAAAATGAGCAGTTCTTC	CASSLRIAGAKNEQFF
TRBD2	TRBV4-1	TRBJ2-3	TGCGCCAGCAGCCAAGAGGGCAACCTACTAGCGGCTAGCACAGATACGCAGTATTTT	CASSQEGNLLAASTDTQYF
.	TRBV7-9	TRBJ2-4	TGTGCCAGCAGCCCGGAAGCAGGGAACATTCAGTACTTC	CASSPEAGNIQYF
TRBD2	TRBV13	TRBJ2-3	TGTGCCAGCAGCCCTCAAGCGGGAGGAGACACAGATACGCAGTATTTT	CASSPQAGGDTDTQYF
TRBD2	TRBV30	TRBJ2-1	TGTGCCTGGAGTGCTTATCCCCAGCGGGGGGAATACAATGAGCAGTTCTTC	CAWSAYPQRGEYNEQFF
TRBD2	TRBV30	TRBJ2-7	TGTGCCTGGAGTGACCCTTCGACTAGCGGGATCTATACCTACGAGCAGTACTTC	CAWSDPSTSGIYTYEQYF
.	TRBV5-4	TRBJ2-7	TGTGCCAGCCGTCGGACAGTAGATGCCTACGAGCAGTACTTC	CASRRTVDAYEQYF
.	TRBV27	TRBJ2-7	TGTGCCAGCAGTTTATTGGGGGCCGAGCAGTACTTC	CASSLLGAEQYF
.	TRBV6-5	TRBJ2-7	TGTGCCAGCAGTCCGGACAGAACCTACGAGCAGTACTTC	CASSPDRTYEQYF
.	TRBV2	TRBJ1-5	TGTGCCAGCACCGAGTCCGGAGGGGATCAGCCCCAGCATTTT	CASTESGGDQPQHF
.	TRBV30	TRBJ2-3	TGTGCCTGGAGTCCCCGATCCCCTGATAGGCAGTATTTT	CAWSPRSPDRQYF
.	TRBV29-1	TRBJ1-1	TGCAGCGTGCGGAACATGAACACTGAAGCTTTCTTT	CSVRNMNTEAFF
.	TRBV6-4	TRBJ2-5	TGTGCCAGCAGTGACTCAAGGGGCGAGACCCAGTACTTC	CASSDSRGETQYF